Listed below are T cell receptor beta chains from one sample, sequenced in a study of T cell responses to AZD1222 COVID-19 vaccine. Assay: immunoSEQ multiplex PCR; the TCRdb copy retains only in-frame clones and omits some. The repertoire holds 99,000 or so clones, with roughly 82% as singletons. Sequencing was performed on peripheral blood, taken on day 0 of AZD1222 vaccination. These receptors were collected from an adult in good health. The CDR3 runs from the conserved cysteine through the conserved F or W. The D gene is left open where the match is weak. The size entry is marked missing in some rows and otherwise reads once, few, many or a size class.

v_call: TRBV27
clone_size: .
j_call: TRBJ1-2
d_call: TRBD1
cdr3_aa: CASSLSAGGNYGYTF
cdr3_nt: TGTGCCAGCAGTTTATCGGCAGGGGGGAACTATGGCTACACCTTC

v_call: TRBV2
clone_size: .
j_call: TRBJ1-5
d_call: TRBD1
cdr3_aa: CASNKQGVDRGNQPQHF
cdr3_nt: TGTGCCAGCAATAAGCAAGGGGTGGACAGGGGCAATCAGCCCCAGCATTTT

v_call: TRBV7-6
clone_size: .
j_call: TRBJ2-3
d_call: TRBD2
cdr3_aa: CASSLMTGGATDTQYF
cdr3_nt: TGTGCCAGCAGCTTAATGACCGGGGGGGCTACAGATACGCAGTATTTT

v_call: TRBV5-1
clone_size: .
j_call: TRBJ1-4
d_call: TRBD1
cdr3_aa: CASRGAGTVNEKLFF
cdr3_nt: TGCGCCAGCAGGGGGGCCGGGACAGTCAATGAAAAACTGTTTTTT

v_call: TRBV10-3
clone_size: once
j_call: TRBJ2-1
d_call: .
cdr3_aa: CAARAENNEQFF
cdr3_nt: TGTGCCGCCAGGGCAGAGAACAATGAGCAGTTCTTC

v_call: TRBV7-8
clone_size: .
j_call: TRBJ1-5
d_call: .
cdr3_aa: CASSLARQGNQPQHF
cdr3_nt: TGTGCCAGCAGCTTAGCGAGGCAGGGGAATCAGCCCCAGCATTTT

v_call: TRBV7-9
clone_size: .
j_call: TRBJ2-7
d_call: TRBD1
cdr3_aa: CASSFLGDRATYEQYF
cdr3_nt: TGTGCCAGCAGCTTTTTGGGGGACAGGGCGACCTACGAGCAGTACTTC

v_call: TRBV5-1
clone_size: .
j_call: TRBJ2-5
d_call: TRBD1
cdr3_aa: CASSLGTGYAETQYF
cdr3_nt: TGCGCCAGCAGCTTGGGGACAGGGTATGCGGAGACCCAGTACTTC

v_call: TRBV9
clone_size: once
j_call: TRBJ2-2
d_call: .
cdr3_aa: CASSVDLLLTGELFF
cdr3_nt: TGTGCCAGCAGCGTAGACCTTTTACTAACCGGGGAGCTGTTTTTT

v_call: TRBV6-6
clone_size: .
j_call: TRBJ2-3
d_call: .
cdr3_aa: CASRKEPNTDTQYF
cdr3_nt: TGTGCCAGCAGGAAAGAACCGAACACAGATACGCAGTATTTT

v_call: TRBV6-2/TRBV6-3
clone_size: .
j_call: TRBJ2-1
d_call: .
cdr3_aa: CASSSPGLPLENEQFF
cdr3_nt: TGTGCCAGCAGTTCCCCCGGACTCCCACTGGAGAATGAGCAGTTCTTC

v_call: TRBV9
clone_size: .
j_call: TRBJ1-1
d_call: TRBD1
cdr3_aa: CASSAGGQGYHTEAFF
cdr3_nt: TGTGCCAGCAGCGCGGGGGGACAGGGGTACCACACTGAAGCTTTCTTT

v_call: TRBV19
clone_size: .
j_call: TRBJ1-4
d_call: .
cdr3_aa: CASSLGVNEKLFF
cdr3_nt: TGTGCCAGTAGTCTGGGAGTTAATGAAAAACTGTTTTTT

v_call: TRBV10-3
clone_size: .
j_call: TRBJ1-2
d_call: .
cdr3_aa: CAISESGVSYTF
cdr3_nt: TGTGCCATCAGTGAGTCCGGGGTTAGCTACACCTTC

v_call: TRBV2
clone_size: few
j_call: TRBJ2-5
d_call: .
cdr3_aa: CASSEGQIQGQETQYF
cdr3_nt: TGTGCCAGCAGTGAAGGACAGATCCAAGGCCAAGAGACCCAGTACTTC

v_call: TRBV10-3
clone_size: .
j_call: TRBJ1-2
d_call: TRBD1
cdr3_aa: CAISESKQGVYGYTF
cdr3_nt: TGTGCCATCAGTGAGTCGAAACAGGGGGTCTATGGCTACACCTTC

v_call: TRBV10-3
clone_size: .
j_call: TRBJ2-5
d_call: .
cdr3_aa: CAIRASTGGRRQETQYF
cdr3_nt: TGTGCCATCAGGGCTTCCACCGGGGGACGTCGCCAAGAGACCCAGTACTTC

v_call: TRBV7-8
clone_size: .
j_call: TRBJ2-7
d_call: .
cdr3_aa: CASSRDSVGGWGQYF
cdr3_nt: TGTGCCAGCAGCCGAGATAGTGTTGGGGGCTGGGGGCAGTACTTC

v_call: TRBV6-2/TRBV6-3
clone_size: .
j_call: TRBJ1-6
d_call: .
cdr3_aa: CASSYPVRARSPLHF
cdr3_nt: TGTGCCAGCAGTTACCCCGTCAGGGCAAGATCACCCCTCCACTTT

v_call: TRBV6-2/TRBV6-3
clone_size: .
j_call: TRBJ2-7
d_call: .
cdr3_aa: CASSYGVMELIVEQYF
cdr3_nt: TGTGCCAGCAGTTACGGCGTTATGGAGCTGATCGTAGAGCAGTACTTC

v_call: TRBV4-3
clone_size: few
j_call: TRBJ1-2
d_call: .
cdr3_aa: CASSQGTRRTNYGYTF
cdr3_nt: TGCGCCAGCAGCCAAGGGACGAGGAGGACTAACTATGGCTACACCTTC

v_call: TRBV3-1/TRBV3-2
clone_size: .
j_call: TRBJ1-5
d_call: .
cdr3_aa: CASSQVNSNQPQHF
cdr3_nt: TGTGCCAGCAGCCAAGTTAATAGCAATCAGCCCCAGCATTTT

v_call: TRBV6-5
clone_size: .
j_call: TRBJ1-5
d_call: TRBD1
cdr3_aa: CASRRQGAVQPQHF
cdr3_nt: TGTGCCAGCAGAAGACAGGGGGCGGTTCAGCCCCAGCATTTT

v_call: TRBV28
clone_size: .
j_call: TRBJ2-5
d_call: TRBD2
cdr3_aa: CASSFRRAGGTRAQYF
cdr3_nt: TGTGCCAGCAGTTTCCGAAGAGCGGGGGGGACCAGGGCCCAGTACTTC

v_call: TRBV10-3
clone_size: .
j_call: TRBJ1-1
d_call: TRBD1
cdr3_aa: CAIRAGTGGLTEAFF
cdr3_nt: TGTGCCATCAGAGCCGGGACAGGGGGATTGACTGAAGCTTTCTTT